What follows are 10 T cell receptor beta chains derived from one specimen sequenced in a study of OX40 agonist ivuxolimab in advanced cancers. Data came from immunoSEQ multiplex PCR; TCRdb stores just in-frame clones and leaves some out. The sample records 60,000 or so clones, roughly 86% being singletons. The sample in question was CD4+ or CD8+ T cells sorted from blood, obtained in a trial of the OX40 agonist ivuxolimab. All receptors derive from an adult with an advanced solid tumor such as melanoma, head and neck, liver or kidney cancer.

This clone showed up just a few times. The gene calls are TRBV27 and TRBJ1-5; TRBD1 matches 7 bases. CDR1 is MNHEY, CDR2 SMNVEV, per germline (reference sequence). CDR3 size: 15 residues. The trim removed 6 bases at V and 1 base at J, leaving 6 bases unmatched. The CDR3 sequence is CASSRGTASNQPQHF. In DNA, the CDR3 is TGTGCCAGCAGCCGCGGGACAGCAAGCAATCAGCCCCAGCATTTT.

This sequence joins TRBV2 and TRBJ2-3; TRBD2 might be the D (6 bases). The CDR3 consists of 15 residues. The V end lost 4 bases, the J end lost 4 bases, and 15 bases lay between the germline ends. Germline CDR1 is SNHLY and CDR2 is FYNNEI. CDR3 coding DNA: TGTGCCAGCAGTGTGGCGGGGTCCACCGCAGATACGCAGTATTTT. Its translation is CASSVAGSTADTQYF.

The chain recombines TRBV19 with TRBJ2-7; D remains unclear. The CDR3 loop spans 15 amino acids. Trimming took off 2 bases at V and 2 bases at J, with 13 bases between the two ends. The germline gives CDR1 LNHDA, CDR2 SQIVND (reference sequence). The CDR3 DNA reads TGTGCCAGTAGTATACCGGGCCGGGCCACCTACGAGCAGTACTTC. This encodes CASSIPGRATYEQYF.

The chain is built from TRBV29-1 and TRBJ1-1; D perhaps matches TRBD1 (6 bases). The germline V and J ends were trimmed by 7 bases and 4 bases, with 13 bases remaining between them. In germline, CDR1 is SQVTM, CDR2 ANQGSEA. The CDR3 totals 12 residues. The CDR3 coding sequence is TGCAGCGGCTACAGGGCCCCCACTGAAGCTTTCTTT. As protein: CSGYRAPTEAFF.

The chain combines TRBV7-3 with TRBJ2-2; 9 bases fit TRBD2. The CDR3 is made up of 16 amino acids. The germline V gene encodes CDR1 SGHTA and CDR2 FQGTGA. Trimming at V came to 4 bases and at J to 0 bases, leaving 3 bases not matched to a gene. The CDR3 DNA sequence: TGTGCCAGCAGCTCCACTAGCGGGCCGAACACCGGGGAGCTGTTTTTT. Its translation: CASSSTSGPNTGELFF.

The DNA for the CDR3 is TGTGCCAGCTCACAGGGCCCTACAGGCGATGAGCAGTTCTTC. It is translated as CASSQGPTGDEQFF. The chain joins TRBV18 to TRBJ2-1, with a possible D match to TRBD1 (5 bases). Trimming cost V 4 bases and J 8 bases, with 15 bases left between them. The germline V gene has CDR1 KGHSH and CDR2 LQKENI. The CDR3 extends over 14 amino acids.

This CDR3 reads CASSRGASGGHEQFF. CDR3 coding DNA: TGTGCCAGCAGCCGGGGGGCTAGCGGGGGACATGAGCAGTTCTTC. This rearrangement joins TRBV7-9 to TRBJ2-1; 10 bases are a match to TRBD2. This CDR3 comprises 15 residues. V trimming: 5 bases; J trimming: 8 bases; junction bases outside the gene matches: 9. Germline CDR1 and CDR2: SEHNR and FQNEAQ (reference sequence).

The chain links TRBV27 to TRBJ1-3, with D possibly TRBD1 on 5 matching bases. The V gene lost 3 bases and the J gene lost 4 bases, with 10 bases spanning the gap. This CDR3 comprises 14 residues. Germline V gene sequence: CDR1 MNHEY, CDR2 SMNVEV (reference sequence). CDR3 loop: CASSFGYRGNTIYF. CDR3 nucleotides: TGTGCCAGCAGTTTTGGGTACAGGGGAAACACCATATATTTT.

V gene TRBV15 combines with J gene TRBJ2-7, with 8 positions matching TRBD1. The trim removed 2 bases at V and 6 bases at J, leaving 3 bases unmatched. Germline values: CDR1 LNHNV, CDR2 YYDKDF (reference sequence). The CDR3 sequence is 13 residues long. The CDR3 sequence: CATSRQGASEQYF. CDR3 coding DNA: TGTGCCACCAGCAGACAGGGGGCAAGCGAGCAGTACTTC. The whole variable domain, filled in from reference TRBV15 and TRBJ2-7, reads DAMVIQNPRYQVTQFGKPVTLSCSQTLNHNVMYWYQQKSSQAPKLLFHYYDKDFNNEADTPDNFQSRRPNTSFCFLDIRSPGLGDTAMYLCATSRQGASEQYFGPGTRLTVT.

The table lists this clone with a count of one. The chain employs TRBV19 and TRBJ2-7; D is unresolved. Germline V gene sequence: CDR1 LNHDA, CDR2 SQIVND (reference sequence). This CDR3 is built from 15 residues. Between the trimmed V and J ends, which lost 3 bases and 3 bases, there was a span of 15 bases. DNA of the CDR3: TGTGCCAGTAGTATTGGGATTCACGTAGGCTACGAGCAGTACTTC. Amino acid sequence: CASSIGIHVGYEQYF.